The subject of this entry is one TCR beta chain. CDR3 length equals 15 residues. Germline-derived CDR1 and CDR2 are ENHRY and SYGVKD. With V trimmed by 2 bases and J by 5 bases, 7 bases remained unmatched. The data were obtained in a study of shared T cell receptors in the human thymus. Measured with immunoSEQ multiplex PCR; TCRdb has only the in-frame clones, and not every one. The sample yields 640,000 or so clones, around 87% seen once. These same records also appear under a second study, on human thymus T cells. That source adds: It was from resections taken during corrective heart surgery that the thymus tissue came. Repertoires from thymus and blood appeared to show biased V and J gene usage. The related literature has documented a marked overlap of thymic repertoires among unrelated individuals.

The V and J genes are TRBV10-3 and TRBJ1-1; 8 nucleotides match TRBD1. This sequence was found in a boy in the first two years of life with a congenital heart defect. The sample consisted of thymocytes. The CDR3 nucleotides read TGTGCCATCAGTGAGACGGACAGGGCTGGAACTGAAGCTTTCTTT. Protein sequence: CAISETDRAGTEAFF.